Described below is a single T cell receptor (beta chain) sequence and its context. This sample was included in a study of blood T cell repertoires in COVID-19. On the study more broadly: Acute and convalescent COVID-19 specimens originated in the United States, Italy and Spain. T cells, B-cell-depleted T cells, or PBMCs supplied cDNA or gDNA.

This CDR3 is 16 amino acids long. The germline gives CDR1 MNHEY, CDR2 SVGAGI. V was clipped by 2 bases and J by 3 bases; unmatched bases: 4. Methods used by the authors: Amplification with reference gene primers provided the estimates of nucleated cell counts. Produced via immunoSEQ multiplex PCR; TCRdb's table is partial and in-frame only. V and J calls and clone size come straight from that table; D and trimming were deduced from the DNA. In the table there are about 66,000 clones, less than 85% of which are singletons. Sequenced: peripheral blood. This rearrangement joins TRBV6-5 to TRBJ2-3; 11 nucleotides agree with TRBD2. This TCR came from a man in his sixties with acute or convalescent COVID-19. The CDR3 reads CASSYLLAGGTDTQYF. CDR3 nucleotide sequence: TGTGCCAGCAGTTACCTTTTAGCGGGGGGGACAGATACGCAGTATTTT.